This note documents a single TCR beta chain sequence. Its antigen is still unknown. No quality values exist for individual bases; no much larger clone is one base distant. This entry comes from a study of radiotherapy plus CTLA-4 blockade in lung cancer (dated by TCRdb to 2017 to 2018). Context from the whole study: Objective responses were observed in 15% to 20% of enrolled patients, and disease control was achieved in 31%. Study-wide findings and limitations: Increased serum interferon-beta after radiation, together with early dynamic changes in blood T cell clones, were reported to be the strongest predictors of response. TCR clones derived from tumors expanded in peripheral blood after treatment with radiotherapy and ipilimumab.

Focal radiation therapy combined with CTLA-4 blockade (ipilimumab) was tested in patients with chemo-refractory metastatic non-small-cell lung cancer. The CDR3, from cysteine to phenylalanine, totals 11 residues. Of the read, only the CDR3 DNA is kept; its 33 bases are in frame from base 1. According to the germline V gene, CDR1 reads SGHRS and CDR2 reads YFSETQ. Deletion took 6 bases off V and 6 bases off J, with a span of 9 bases between the germline ends. The library was prepared using the immunoSEQ multiplex PCR assay. The table comes from immuneACCESS by way of TCRdb, which keeps in-frame sequences with V and J called. Part of the clones is missing from these tables; in studies checked, under half for an unresolved V gene and the rest for unknown reasons. The sample records under 65,000 clones, about 76% of which are singletons. 8.5% of the sample is in the top ten clones.

The rearranged segments are TRBV5-1 and TRBJ1-1; the D gene is perhaps TRBD1, on 5 matching bases. This TCR was sampled from a human donor with non-small cell lung cancer who had a complete response to radiotherapy plus ipilimumab. The sample here was peripheral blood, taken from a patient treated with radiotherapy plus ipilimumab. The DNA reads TGCGCCAGCACCCAGGGCTCTGAAGCTTTCTTT. The encoded protein is CASTQGSEAFF.